This record covers a single T cell receptor (beta chain). The protocol was immunoSEQ multiplex PCR, while the TCRdb copy is restricted to in-frame clones and leaves out a portion. Seen here are some 200,000 clones, around 84% observed once, and the top ten hold approximately 13%. These data belong to a study of blood T cell repertoires in COVID-19. Across the whole study: The United States, Italy and Spain were the sources of the acute and convalescent COVID-19 samples. The analysed material was cDNA or gDNA that came from T cells, B-cell-depleted T cells, or PBMCs.

Between the trimmed V and J ends, which lost 0 bases and 1 base, there was a span of 22 bases. The germline gives CDR1 SGHRS, CDR2 YFSETQ. The CDR3 is 19 amino acids. The clonotype was recovered from a human donor in a cohort sampled during active COVID-19. This sequence joins TRBV5-1 and TRBJ2-5; possibly TRBD1 for D (7 bases). The sequencing sample was made of peripheral blood. The CDR3 region is CASSLVGGGSGLIQETQYF. In nucleotides, the CDR3 is TGCGCCAGCAGCTTGGTCGGAGGGGGCTCCGGCCTAATCCAAGAGACCCAGTACTTC.